This T cell receptor beta chain derives from a study of blood T cells in healthy people across ages. Turning to the study itself: When template switching was applied, about one barcoded beta molecule was captured per two T cells. Whole-study findings and limits: In older individuals, TCR beta diversity per million T cells was lower, falling roughly linearly with age. It was the long-lived donors that had more naive CD4+ cells and higher diversity than aged donors.

For the second PCR, which ran for about 7 to 12 cycles, a sample-barcoded 5' primer and a J-beta primer mix were used. TCRdb used MiXCR to reprocess the 5' RACE reads, holding one entry per CDR3 protein. This table holds around 1,100,000 distinct CDR3 sequences, 30% to 40% found once. The table lists this clonotype with a few counts. What it recognizes is unknown. The V gene end was trimmed by 5 bases and the J gene end by 8 bases; junction bases not matched to a gene: 11. This CDR3 comprises 14 residues. Germline V gives CDR1 SGHVS, CDR2 FQNEAQ. The sequenced sample consisted of blood. The chain combines TRBV7-8 with TRBJ1-2; 7 bases map to TRBD1. The origin of this receptor is a young man in good health. Here the CDR3 reads CASSPDRDSSGYTF. The CDR3 DNA is TGTGCCAGCAGCCCCGACAGGGACAGTTCAGGCTACACCTTC.